The 14 T cell receptor beta chains below were found in one sample sequenced in a study of T cell changes during pregnancy in multiple sclerosis. The repertoire was sequenced with immunoSEQ multiplex PCR; TCRdb's copy has only in-frame clones and lacks some. The sample shows 35,000 to 45,000 clones, 85% to 90% of them seen only once. This specimen was CD4+ T cells from peripheral blood mononuclear cells, taken before pregnancy. The receptors derive from a female donor with multiple sclerosis, enrolled in a pregnancy study.

The CDR3 coding sequence is TGTGCCAGCAGACGAACTAGCGGTCCAAATGAGCAGTTCTTC. It codes for CASRRTSGPNEQFF. The chain recombines TRBV6-5 with TRBJ2-1; 8 bases are shared with TRBD2. CDR1 and CDR2 from the germline V gene are MNHEY and SVGAGI. CDR3 length equals 14 residues. The V and J ends lost 6 bases and 7 bases, in that order; junction bases with no gene match: 8.

By share, this clone counts as medium-sized (0.01 to 0.1%). The V and J genes are TRBV9 and TRBJ1-2, with TRBD1 matching over 7 bases. This CDR3 is built from 14 residues. The V and J ends lost 4 bases and 4 bases, in that order; junction bases with no gene match: 7. CDR1 is SGDLS, CDR2 YYNGEE, per germline. In nucleotides, the CDR3 is TGTGCCAGCAGCCCGCAACAGGGGCGCTATGGCTACACCTTC. Its translation: CASSPQQGRYGYTF. The whole variable domain, filled in from reference TRBV9 and TRBJ1-2, reads DSGVTQTPKHLITATGQRVTLRCSPRSGDLSVYWYQQSLDQGLQFLIQYYNGEERAKGNILERFSAQQFPDLHSELNLSSLELGDSALYFCASSPQQGRYGYTFGSGTRLTVV.

The V call is TRBV28, the J call TRBJ2-2; TRBD1 matches at 8 bases. The CDR3 totals 15 residues. V gave up 8 bases and J gave up 7 bases; unmatched junction bases: 12. From germline, CDR1 is MDHEN and CDR2 SYDVKM. CDR3 DNA sequence: TGTGCCAGCGAATTTTCGCAGGGGGCAAGCGGGGAGCTGTTTTTT. Amino acids: CASEFSQGASGELFF.

The rearrangement uses TRBV12-5 and TRBJ2-7; weak D call: TRBD1 (5 bases). V lost 6 bases and J lost 6, with 12 bases in between. This CDR3 is built from 12 residues. CDR1 and CDR2 from the germline V gene are LGHNT and FRNRAP. The CDR3 spells CASGRGRSEQYF. CDR3 coding DNA: TGTGCTAGTGGAAGGGGAAGAAGCGAGCAGTACTTC.

V gene TRBV10-1 combines with J gene TRBJ2-7; 10 nucleotides align to TRBD1. J gave up 5 bases and V 3 bases, and 4 bases lay outside the gene matches. CDR1 and CDR2 (germline): WNHNN, SYGVQD (reference sequence). This CDR3 is 14 amino acids long. The CDR3 DNA follows: TGCGCCAGCAGTGAAAGGGGGACAGGGGACGAGCAGTACTTC. It specifies CASSERGTGDEQYF.

The chain employs TRBV28 and TRBJ1-1; weak D call: TRBD1 (6 bases). Per the germline V gene, CDR1 is MDHEN and CDR2 is SYDVKM. The length of the CDR3 is 13 residues. Trimming shortened V by 8 bases and J by 4 bases, and 14 bases separated the two germline ends. The CDR3 DNA reads as TGTGCCAGCGGGTCGGGACAACCCACTGAAGCTTTCTTT. Amino acid sequence: CASGSGQPTEAFF.

This clone has just one count. The chain joins TRBV10-1 to TRBJ2-7; TRBD1 might be the D (5 bases). This CDR3 is built from 14 residues. In germline, CDR1 is WNHNN, CDR2 SYGVQD (reference sequence). V lost 2 bases to trimming and J lost 2 bases, with 10 bases between them. CDR3 nucleotides: TGCGCCAGCAGTGAGAGGGGCCCTACCTACGAGCAGTACTTC. Amino acid sequence: CASSERGPTYEQYF.

V usage is TRBV7-2 and J usage is TRBJ1-6; D is ambiguous. In germline, CDR1 is SGHTA, CDR2 FQGNSA. The CDR3 runs to 13 residues. The V gene lost 8 bases and the J gene lost 7 bases, with 12 bases spanning the gap. CDR3 DNA: TGTGCCAGCGGAACAGCTCTCAATTCACCCCTCCACTTT. Encoded protein: CASGTALNSPLHF.

This rearrangement joins TRBV28 to TRBJ1-3, with TRBD1 matching 9 bases. This CDR3 is 16 amino acids long. The germline CDR1 and CDR2 sequences are MDHEN and SYDVKM. V lost 5 bases, J lost 3 bases, and 8 bases stayed unmatched. The CDR3 is CASSPYRGRRGNTIYF. The CDR3 region has the DNA TGTGCCAGCAGTCCGTACAGGGGGCGACGTGGAAACACCATATATTTT. The full variable domain, rest sourced from reference TRBV28 and TRBJ1-3, is DVKVTQSSRYLVKRTGEKVFLECVQDMDHENMFWYRQDPGLGLRLIYFSYDVKMKEKGDIPEGYSVSREKKERFSLILESASTNQTSMYLCASSPYRGRRGNTIYFGEGSWLTVV.

Comments on this clone: At one end, the junction sequence differs from germline, possibly due to a read error. The rearrangement uses TRBV20-1 and TRBJ2-1; TRBD2 agrees at 7 bases. Germline V gene lookup returns CDR1 DFQATT and CDR2 SNEGSKA (reference sequence). The CDR3 length is 10 residues. The CDR3 DNA sequence: TGCAGTGCCCTAAGGACTAGTGTGCTCTTC. Protein: CSALRTSVLF.

The chain uses TRBV7-2 and TRBJ1-2; possible D gene TRBD1, 5 bases. The germline gives CDR1 SGHTA, CDR2 FQGNSA. The CDR3 is made up of 13 amino acids. Between the trimmed V and J ends, which lost 5 bases and 8 bases, there was a span of 15 bases. The CDR3 loop is CASSKGPGLGYTF. The CDR3 bases are TGTGCCAGCAGCAAGGGGCCAGGGCTCGGCTACACCTTC.

The rearrangement links TRBV18 to TRBJ2-7; 8 bases fit TRBD1. Trimming took 3 bases from V and 5 from J; bases not matched to a gene: 9. The CDR3 length is 15 residues. Germline CDR1 reads KGHSH; CDR2 reads LQKENI. Here the CDR3 DNA reads TGTGCCAGCTCACCCAGGCAGGGGGCGATGGACGAGCAGTACTTC. It is translated as CASSPRQGAMDEQYF.

CDR3 nucleotides: TGTGCCAGCAGCTTGGCCGGGACAAACTATGGCTACACCTTC. Amino acid sequence: CASSLAGTNYGYTF. The chain links TRBV5-8 to TRBJ1-2, with D possibly TRBD1 on 6 matching bases. The CDR3 is made up of 14 amino acids. The germline CDR1 and CDR2 sequences are SGHTS and YDEGEE. V lost 0 bases and J 2 bases, leaving 8 bases between the germline ends.

The chain joins TRBV19 to TRBJ2-3; 14 bases line up with TRBD2. CDR1 and CDR2 from the germline V gene are LNHDA and SQIVND (reference sequence). The CDR3 extends over 19 amino acids. V was pared by 4 bases and J by 6 bases, with 15 bases of the junction left unmatched. The CDR3 DNA sequence: TGTGCCAGTAGTAGAACGGGACTAGCGGGGGCCCGGAGTGGCGATACGCAGTATTTT. It yields the protein CASSRTGLAGARSGDTQYF.